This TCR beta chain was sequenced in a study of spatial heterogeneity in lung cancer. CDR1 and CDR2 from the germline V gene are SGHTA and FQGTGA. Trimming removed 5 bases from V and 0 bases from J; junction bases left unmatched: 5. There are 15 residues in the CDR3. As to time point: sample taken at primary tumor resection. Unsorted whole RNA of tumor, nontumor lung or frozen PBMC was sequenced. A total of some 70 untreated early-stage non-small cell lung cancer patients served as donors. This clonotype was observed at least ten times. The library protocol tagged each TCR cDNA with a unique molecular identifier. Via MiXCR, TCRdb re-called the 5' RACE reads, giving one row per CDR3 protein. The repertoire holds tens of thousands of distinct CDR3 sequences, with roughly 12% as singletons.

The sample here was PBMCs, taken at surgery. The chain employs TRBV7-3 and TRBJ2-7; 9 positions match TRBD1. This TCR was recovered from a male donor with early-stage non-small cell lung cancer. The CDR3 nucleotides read TGTGCCAGCAGCCGGACAGGGGTGGGCTCCTACGAGCAGTACTTC. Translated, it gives CASSRTGVGSYEQYF.